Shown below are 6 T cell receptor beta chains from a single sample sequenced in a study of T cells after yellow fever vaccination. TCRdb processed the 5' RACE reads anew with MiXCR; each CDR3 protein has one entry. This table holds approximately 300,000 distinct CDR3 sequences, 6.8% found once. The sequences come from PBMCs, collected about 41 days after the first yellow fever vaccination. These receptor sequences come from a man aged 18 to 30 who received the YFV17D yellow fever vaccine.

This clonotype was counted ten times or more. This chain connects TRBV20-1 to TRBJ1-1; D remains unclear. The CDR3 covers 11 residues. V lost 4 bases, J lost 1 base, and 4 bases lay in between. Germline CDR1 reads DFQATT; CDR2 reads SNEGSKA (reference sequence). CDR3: CSATKNTEAFF. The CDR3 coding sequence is TGCAGTGCTACGAAGAACACTGAAGCTTTCTTT.

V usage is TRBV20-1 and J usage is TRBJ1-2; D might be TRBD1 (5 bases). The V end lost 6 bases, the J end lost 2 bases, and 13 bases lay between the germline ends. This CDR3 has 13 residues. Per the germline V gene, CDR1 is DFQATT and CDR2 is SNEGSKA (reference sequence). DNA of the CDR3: TGCAGTGCCACTCAACCAGGGAACTATGGCTACACCTTC. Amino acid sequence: CSATQPGNYGYTF.

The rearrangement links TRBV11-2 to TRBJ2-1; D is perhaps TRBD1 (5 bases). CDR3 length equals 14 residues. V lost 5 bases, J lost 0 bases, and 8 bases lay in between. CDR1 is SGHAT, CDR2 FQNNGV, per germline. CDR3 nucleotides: TGTGCCAGCAGCGACAGTGGCTCCTACAATGAGCAGTTCTTC. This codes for CASSDSGSYNEQFF.

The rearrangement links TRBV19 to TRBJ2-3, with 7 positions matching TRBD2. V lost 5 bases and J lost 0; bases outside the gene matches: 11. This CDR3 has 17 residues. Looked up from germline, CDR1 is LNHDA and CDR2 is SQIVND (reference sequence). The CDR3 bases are TGTGCCAGTAGTCTGCCACTAGCGCAGGCTAGCACAGATACGCAGTATTTT. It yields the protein CASSLPLAQASTDTQYF.

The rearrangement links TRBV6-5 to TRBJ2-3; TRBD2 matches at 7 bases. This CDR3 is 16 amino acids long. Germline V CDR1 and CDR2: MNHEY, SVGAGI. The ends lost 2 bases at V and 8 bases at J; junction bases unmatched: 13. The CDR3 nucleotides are TGTGCCAGCAGTTACCTGGCGCGGGGGACCGAGGGTACGCAGTATTTT. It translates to CASSYLARGTEGTQYF.

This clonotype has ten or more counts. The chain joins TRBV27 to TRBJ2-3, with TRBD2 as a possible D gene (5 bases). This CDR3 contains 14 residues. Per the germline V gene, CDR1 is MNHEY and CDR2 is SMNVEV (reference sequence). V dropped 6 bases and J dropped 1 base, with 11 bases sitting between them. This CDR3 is CASSLRGGTDTQYF. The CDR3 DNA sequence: TGTGCCAGCAGCTTACGGGGAGGCACAGATACGCAGTATTTT.